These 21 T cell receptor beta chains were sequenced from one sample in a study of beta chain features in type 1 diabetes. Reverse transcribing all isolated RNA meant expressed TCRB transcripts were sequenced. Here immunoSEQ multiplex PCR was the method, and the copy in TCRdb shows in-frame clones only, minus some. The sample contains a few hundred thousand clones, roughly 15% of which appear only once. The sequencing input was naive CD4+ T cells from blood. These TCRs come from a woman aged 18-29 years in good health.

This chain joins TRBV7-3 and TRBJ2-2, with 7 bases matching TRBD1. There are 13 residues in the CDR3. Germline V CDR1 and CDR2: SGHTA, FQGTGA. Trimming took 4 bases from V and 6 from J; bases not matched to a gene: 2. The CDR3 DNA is TGTGCCAGCAGCTCCACAGGGGCCGGGGAGCTGTTTTTT. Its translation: CASSSTGAGELFF.

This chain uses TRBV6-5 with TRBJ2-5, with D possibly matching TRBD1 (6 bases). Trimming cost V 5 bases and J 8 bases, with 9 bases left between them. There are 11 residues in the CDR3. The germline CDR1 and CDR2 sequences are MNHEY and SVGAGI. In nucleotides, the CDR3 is TGTGCCAGCAGTACAGGGATAACCCAGTACTTC. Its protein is CASSTGITQYF.

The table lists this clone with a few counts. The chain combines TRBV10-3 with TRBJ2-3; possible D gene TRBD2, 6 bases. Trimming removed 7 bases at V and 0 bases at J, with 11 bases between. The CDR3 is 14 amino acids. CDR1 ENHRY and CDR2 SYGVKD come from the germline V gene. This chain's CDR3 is CAIKSAGSTDTQYF. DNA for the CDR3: TGTGCCATCAAGTCAGCGGGCAGCACAGATACGCAGTATTTT.

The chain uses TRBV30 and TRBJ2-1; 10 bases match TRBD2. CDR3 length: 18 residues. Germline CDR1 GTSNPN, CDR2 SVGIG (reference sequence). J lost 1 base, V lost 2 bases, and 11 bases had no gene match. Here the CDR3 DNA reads TGTGCCTGGAGTTCGGCCCCTAGCGGGAGAGGGTCCTACAATGAGCAGTTCTTC. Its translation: CAWSSAPSGRGSYNEQFF.

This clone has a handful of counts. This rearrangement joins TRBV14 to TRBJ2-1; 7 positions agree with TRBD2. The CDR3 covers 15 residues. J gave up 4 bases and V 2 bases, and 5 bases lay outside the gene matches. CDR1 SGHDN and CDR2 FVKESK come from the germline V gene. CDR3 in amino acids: CASSQTGLLYNEQFF. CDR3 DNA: TGTGCCAGCAGCCAAACGGGACTATTGTACAATGAGCAGTTCTTC.

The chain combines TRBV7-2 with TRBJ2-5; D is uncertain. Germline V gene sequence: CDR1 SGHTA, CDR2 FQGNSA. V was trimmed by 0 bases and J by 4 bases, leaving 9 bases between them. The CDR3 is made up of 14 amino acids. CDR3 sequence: CASSLAPELETQYF. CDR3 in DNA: TGTGCCAGCAGCTTAGCTCCGGAGTTAGAGACCCAGTACTTC.

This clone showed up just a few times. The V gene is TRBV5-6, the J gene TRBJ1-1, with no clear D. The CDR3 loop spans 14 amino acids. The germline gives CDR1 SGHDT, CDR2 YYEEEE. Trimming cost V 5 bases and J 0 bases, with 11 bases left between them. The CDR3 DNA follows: TGTGCCAGCAGGTTTGGGAGGATGAACACTGAAGCTTTCTTT. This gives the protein CASRFGRMNTEAFF.

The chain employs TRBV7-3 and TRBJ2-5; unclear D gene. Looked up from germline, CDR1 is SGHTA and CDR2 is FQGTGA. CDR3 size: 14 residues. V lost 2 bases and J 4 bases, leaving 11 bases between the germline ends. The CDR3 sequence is CASSLDPGPETQYF. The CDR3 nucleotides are TGTGCCAGCAGCTTAGATCCGGGTCCAGAGACCCAGTACTTC.

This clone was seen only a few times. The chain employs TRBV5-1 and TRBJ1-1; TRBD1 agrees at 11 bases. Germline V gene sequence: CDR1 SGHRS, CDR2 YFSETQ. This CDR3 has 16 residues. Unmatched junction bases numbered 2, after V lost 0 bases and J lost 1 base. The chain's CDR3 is CASSLAGTGGNTEAFF. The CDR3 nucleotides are TGCGCCAGCAGCTTGGCAGGGACAGGGGGGAACACTGAAGCTTTCTTT.

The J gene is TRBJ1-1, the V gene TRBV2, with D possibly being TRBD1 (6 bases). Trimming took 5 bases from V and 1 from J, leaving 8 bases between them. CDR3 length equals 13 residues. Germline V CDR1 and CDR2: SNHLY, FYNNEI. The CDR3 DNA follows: TGTGCCAGCAGTATGGACAGGAACACTGAAGCTTTCTTT. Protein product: CASSMDRNTEAFF.

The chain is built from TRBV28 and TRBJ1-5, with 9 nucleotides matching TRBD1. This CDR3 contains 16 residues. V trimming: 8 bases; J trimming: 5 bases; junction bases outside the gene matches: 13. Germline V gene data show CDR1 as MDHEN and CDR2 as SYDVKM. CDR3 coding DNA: TGTGCCAGCTCTTCTCCGGGACAGGGTTTCCATCAGCCCCAGCATTTT. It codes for CASSSPGQGFHQPQHF.

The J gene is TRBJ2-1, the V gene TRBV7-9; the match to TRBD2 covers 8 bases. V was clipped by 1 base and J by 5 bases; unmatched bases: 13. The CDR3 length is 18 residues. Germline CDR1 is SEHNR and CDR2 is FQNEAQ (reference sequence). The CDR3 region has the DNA TGTGCCAGCAGCTTAGTATTACAGACGGGAGGGTTCCACAATGAGCAGTTCTTC. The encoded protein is CASSLVLQTGGFHNEQFF.

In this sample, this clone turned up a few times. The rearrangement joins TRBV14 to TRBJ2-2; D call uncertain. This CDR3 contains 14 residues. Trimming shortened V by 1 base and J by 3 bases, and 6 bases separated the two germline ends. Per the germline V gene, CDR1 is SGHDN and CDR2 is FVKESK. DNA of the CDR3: TGTGCCAGCAGCCAAGTCCGGGACACCGGGGAGCTGTTTTTT. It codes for CASSQVRDTGELFF. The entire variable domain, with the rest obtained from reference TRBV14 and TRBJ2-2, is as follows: EAGVTQFPSHSVIEKGQTVTLRCDPISGHDNLYWYRRVMGKEIKFLLHFVKESKQDESGMPNNRFLAERTGGTYSTLKVQPAELEDSGVYFCASSQVRDTGELFFGEGSRLTVL.

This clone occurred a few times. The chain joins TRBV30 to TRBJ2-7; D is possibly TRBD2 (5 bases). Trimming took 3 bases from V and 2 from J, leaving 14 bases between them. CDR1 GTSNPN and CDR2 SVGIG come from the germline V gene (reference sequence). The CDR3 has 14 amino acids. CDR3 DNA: TGTGCCTGGAGCTATGGAGGACTCACCTACGAGCAGTACTTC. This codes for CAWSYGGLTYEQYF.

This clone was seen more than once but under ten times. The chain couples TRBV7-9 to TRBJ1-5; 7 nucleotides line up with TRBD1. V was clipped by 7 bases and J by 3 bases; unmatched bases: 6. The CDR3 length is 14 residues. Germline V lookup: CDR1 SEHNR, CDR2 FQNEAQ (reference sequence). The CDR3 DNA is TGTGCCAGCACGAACGGACAGGACAATCAGCCCCAGCATTTT. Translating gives CASTNGQDNQPQHF.

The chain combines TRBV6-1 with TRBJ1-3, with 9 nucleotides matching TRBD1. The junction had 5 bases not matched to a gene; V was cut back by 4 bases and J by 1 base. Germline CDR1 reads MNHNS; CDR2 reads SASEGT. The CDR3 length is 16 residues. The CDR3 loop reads CASSVLGTGSGNTIYF. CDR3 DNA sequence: TGTGCCAGCAGTGTACTGGGGACAGGGTCTGGAAACACCATATATTTT.

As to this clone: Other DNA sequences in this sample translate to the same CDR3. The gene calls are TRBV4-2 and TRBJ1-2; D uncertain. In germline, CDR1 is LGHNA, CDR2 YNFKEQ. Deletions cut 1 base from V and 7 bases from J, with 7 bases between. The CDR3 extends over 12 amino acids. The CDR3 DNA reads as TGTGCCAGCAGCCAAGGAGGTCGTGGCTACACCTTC. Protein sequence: CASSQGGRGYTF.

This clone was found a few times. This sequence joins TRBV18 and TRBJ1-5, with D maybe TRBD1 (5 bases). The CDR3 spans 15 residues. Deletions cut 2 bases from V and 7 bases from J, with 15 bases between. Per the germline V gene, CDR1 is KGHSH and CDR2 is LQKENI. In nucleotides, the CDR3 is TGTGCCAGCTCACCATCGACAGCATCAGGCCAGCCCCAGCATTTT. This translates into CASSPSTASGQPQHF.

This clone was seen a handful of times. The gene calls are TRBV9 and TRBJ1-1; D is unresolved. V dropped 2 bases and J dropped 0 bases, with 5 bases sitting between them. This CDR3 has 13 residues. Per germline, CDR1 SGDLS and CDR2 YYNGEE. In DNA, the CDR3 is TGTGCCAGCAGCGTTACAGTGAACACTGAAGCTTTCTTT. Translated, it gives CASSVTVNTEAFF.

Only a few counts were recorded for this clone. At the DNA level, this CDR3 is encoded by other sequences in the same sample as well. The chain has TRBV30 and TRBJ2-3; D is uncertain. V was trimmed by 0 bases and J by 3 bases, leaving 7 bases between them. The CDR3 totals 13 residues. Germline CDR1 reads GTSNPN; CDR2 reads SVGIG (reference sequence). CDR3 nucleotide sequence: TGTGCCTGGAGTGTACCCGGGACAGATACGCAGTATTTT. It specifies CAWSVPGTDTQYF.

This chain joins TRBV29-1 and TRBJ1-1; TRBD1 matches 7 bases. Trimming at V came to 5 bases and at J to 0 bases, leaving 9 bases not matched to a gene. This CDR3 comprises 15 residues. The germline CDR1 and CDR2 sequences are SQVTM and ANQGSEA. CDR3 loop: CSVPGTASMNTEAFF. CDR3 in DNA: TGCAGCGTTCCCGGGACAGCATCCATGAACACTGAAGCTTTCTTT.